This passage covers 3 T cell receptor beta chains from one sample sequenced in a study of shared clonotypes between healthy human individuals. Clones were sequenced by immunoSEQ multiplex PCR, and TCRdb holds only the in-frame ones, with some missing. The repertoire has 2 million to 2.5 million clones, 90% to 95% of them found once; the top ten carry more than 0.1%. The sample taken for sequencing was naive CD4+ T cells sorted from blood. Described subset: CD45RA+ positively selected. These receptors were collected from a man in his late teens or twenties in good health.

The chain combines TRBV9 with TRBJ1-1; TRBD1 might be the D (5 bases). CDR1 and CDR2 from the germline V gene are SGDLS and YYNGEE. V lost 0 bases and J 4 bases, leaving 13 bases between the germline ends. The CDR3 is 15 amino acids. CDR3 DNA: TGTGCCAGCAGCGTAGACCCCCGGGGGGGCACTGAAGCTTTCTTT. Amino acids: CASSVDPRGGTEAFF.

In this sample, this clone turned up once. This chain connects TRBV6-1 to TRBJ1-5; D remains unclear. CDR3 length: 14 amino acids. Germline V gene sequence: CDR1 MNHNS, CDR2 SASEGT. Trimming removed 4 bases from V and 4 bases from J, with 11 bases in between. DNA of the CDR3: TGTGCCAGCAGTGGCCGTGGGCGGAATCAGCCCCAGCATTTT. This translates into CASSGRGRNQPQHF.

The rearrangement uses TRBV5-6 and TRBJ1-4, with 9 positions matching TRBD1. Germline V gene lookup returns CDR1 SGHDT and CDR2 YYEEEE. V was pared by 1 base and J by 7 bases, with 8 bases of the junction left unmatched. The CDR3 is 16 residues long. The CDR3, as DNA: TGTGCCAGCAGCTTGCCAACAGGGGGCCAGGGTGAAAAACTGTTTTTT. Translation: CASSLPTGGQGEKLFF.